One sample yielded the 31 T cell receptor beta chains listed below, sequenced in a study of identical twins. TCRdb re-called the 5' RACE reads through MiXCR, storing one row per CDR3 protein. The data contain hundreds of thousands of distinct CDR3 sequences, roughly 20% of them seen just once; the ten biggest clones take up roughly 4.3%. This same sample was also part of a study on T cells expressing NK-cell markers.

The source material was PBMCs. The receptors originated from a young woman in good health.

The chain combines TRBV12-3 or TRBV12-4 with TRBJ2-7, with D unclear. Trimming took 4 bases from V and 2 from J, leaving 15 bases between them. CDR3 length: 15 residues. Written as DNA, the CDR3 is TGTGCCAGCAGTTCCCTGCGTGCCCTTACCTACGAGCAGTACTTC. Protein product: CASSSLRALTYEQYF.

This clonotype was picked up many times. The chain carries TRBV20-1 and TRBJ1-5; D gene unclear. The CDR3 totals 15 residues. In germline, CDR1 is DFQATT, CDR2 SNEGSKA (reference sequence). Trimming shortened V by 4 bases and J by 2 bases, and 15 bases separated the two germline ends. This chain's CDR3 is CSATDPSQGNQPQHF. Here the CDR3 DNA reads TGCAGTGCTACTGATCCGTCTCAGGGCAATCAGCCCCAGCATTTT.

A word on this clonotype: A read error may account for a junction end that differs from germline. V gene TRBV7-7 combines with J gene TRBJ2-5; D gene ambiguous. This CDR3 spans 14 amino acids. The germline V gene encodes CDR1 SSHAT and CDR2 FNYEAQ (reference sequence). The CDR3 here is CASSLVLSEETQYF. CDR3 DNA sequence: TGTGCTAGCAGCTTAGTGCTGAGTGAGGAGACCCAGTACTTC.

J is TRBJ1-6 and V is TRBV15; 7 bases match TRBD1. Germline trimming cut 3 bases from V and 5 bases from J; bases unmatched to any gene: 1. The CDR3 has 14 residues. CDR1 LNHNV and CDR2 YYDKDF come from the germline V gene (reference sequence). CDR3 coding DNA: TGTGCCACCAGCAGCAGGGGGAATAATTCACCCCTCCACTTT. Residues: CATSSRGNNSPLHF. The variable domain in full, with the rest retrieved from reference TRBV15 and TRBJ1-6, is DAMVIQNPRYQVTQFGKPVTLSCSQTLNHNVMYWYQQKSSQAPKLLFHYYDKDFNNEADTPDNFQSRRPNTSFCFLDIRSPGLGDTAMYLCATSSRGNNSPLHFGNGTRLTVT.

This clonotype was counted only a few times. This chain joins TRBV4-3 and TRBJ2-7; D not resolved. Germline assignment: CDR1 LGHNA and CDR2 YSLEER. The CDR3 contains 15 residues. The V end lost 1 base, the J end lost 3 bases, and 13 bases lay between the germline ends. The DNA of the CDR3 is TGCGCCAGCAGCCAAGGATACTCTACCCACTACGAGCAGTACTTC. Translated: CASSQGYSTHYEQYF.

The chain uses TRBV6-1 and TRBJ2-2; 7 positions match TRBD1. The germline V gene encodes CDR1 MNHNS and CDR2 SASEGT. V dropped 7 bases and J dropped 1; count of bases not matched to a gene: 6. CDR3 length: 15 amino acids. In DNA form, the CDR3 reads TGTGCCAGCACCCAACAGGGGTTGAACACCGGGGAGCTGTTTTTT. This gives the protein CASTQQGLNTGELFF.

This clonotype was counted a few times. The rearrangement uses TRBV29-1 and TRBJ1-2; the match to TRBD1 covers 10 bases. Germline CDR1 and CDR2: SQVTM and ANQGSEA. The junction had 6 bases not matched to a gene; V was cut back by 7 bases and J by 4 bases. The CDR3 consists of 13 residues. In nucleotides, the CDR3 is TGCAGCGCTCAGACAGGGGGCAGCTATGGCTACACCTTC. It translates to CSAQTGGSYGYTF.

The chain uses TRBV12-3 or TRBV12-4 and TRBJ1-2, with 7 bases fitting TRBD1. The CDR3 spans 13 residues. The junction had 5 bases not matched to a gene; V was cut back by 6 bases and J by 4 bases. Here the CDR3 reads CASRSRDSYGYTF. In nucleotides, the CDR3 is TGTGCCAGCAGAAGCCGGGACAGCTATGGCTACACCTTC.

At least ten counts were recorded for this clonotype. The rearrangement links TRBV7-2 to TRBJ2-1; 11 positions agree with TRBD2. Losses at the gene ends were 5 bases for V and 3 bases for J; bases not matched to a gene: 3. The CDR3 runs to 15 residues. Germline CDR1 and CDR2: SGHTA and FQGNSA. The CDR3 loop is CASSAGLAVYNEQFF. The CDR3 nucleotides read TGTGCCAGCAGCGCGGGACTAGCGGTCTACAATGAGCAGTTCTTC.

The chain links TRBV7-9 to TRBJ2-3, with 7 positions matching TRBD1. The CDR3 is made up of 15 amino acids. V shed 6 bases, J shed 2 bases, and the junction held 8 bases outside the gene matches. CDR1 is SEHNR, CDR2 FQNEAQ, per germline (reference sequence). The CDR3 protein is CASRPGTEYTDTQYF. The CDR3 DNA follows: TGTGCCAGCAGACCCGGGACAGAGTACACAGATACGCAGTATTTT.

This clonotype occurred many times. DNA of the CDR3: TGTGCCAGCAGCTTCGCTCCGGACAGGGAGCAGTTCTTC. The encoded protein is CASSFAPDREQFF. This sequence joins TRBV7-9 and TRBJ2-1; 7 bases match TRBD1. V lost 3 bases and J lost 10; bases outside the gene matches: 6. The CDR3 is 13 residues long. The germline V gene encodes CDR1 SEHNR and CDR2 FQNEAQ (reference sequence).

This clonotype was seen only a few times. The V call is TRBV7-6, the J call TRBJ1-1; 9 bases are a match to TRBD1. This CDR3 contains 15 residues. CDR1 and CDR2 (germline): SGHVS, FNYEAQ. Germline trimming cut 5 bases from V and 3 bases from J; bases unmatched to any gene: 7. In DNA form, the CDR3 reads TGTGCCAGCAGCGATTCCGGGACAGGGTACACTGAAGCTTTCTTT. Amino acid sequence: CASSDSGTGYTEAFF.

The chain links TRBV5-1 to TRBJ2-2, with no clear D. With 2 bases removed from V and 3 bases from J, the gap between germline ends came to 11 bases. The germline CDR1 and CDR2 sequences are SGHRS and YFSETQ. This CDR3 has 15 residues. The DNA of the CDR3 is TGCGCCAGCAGCTTACGTTCAACCGACACCGGGGAGCTGTTTTTT. Its protein is CASSLRSTDTGELFF.

This chain uses TRBV11-2 with TRBJ1-5; 9 nucleotides line up with TRBD1. The CDR3 is 16 residues long. V dropped 3 bases and J dropped 4; count of bases not matched to a gene: 7. Germline V gives CDR1 SGHAT, CDR2 FQNNGV. The CDR3 sequence is CASSLGTGYNNQPQHF. The CDR3 DNA sequence: TGTGCCAGCAGCTTGGGGACAGGGTATAATAATCAGCCCCAGCATTTT.

This clonotype was seen repeatedly, ten times or more. The chain carries TRBV9 and TRBJ1-6; no reliable D call. Germline-derived CDR1 and CDR2 are SGDLS and YYNGEE. The CDR3 consists of 12 residues. Trimming took off 7 bases at V and 10 bases at J, with 12 bases between the two ends. CDR3 amino acids: CASSNWGSPLHF. CDR3 DNA: TGTGCCAGCTCCAATTGGGGATCACCCCTCCACTTT.

V and J are TRBV18 and TRBJ2-1; TRBD1 matches at 10 bases. Germline V gene lookup returns CDR1 KGHSH and CDR2 LQKENI. J gave up 8 bases and V 5 bases, and 12 bases lay outside the gene matches. The CDR3 spans 16 residues. As DNA, the CDR3 is TGTGCCAGCTCAAAAACCCCGGGACAGGGGATGGATGAGCAGTTCTTC. It specifies CASSKTPGQGMDEQFF.

V and J are TRBV3-1 and TRBJ2-3; D is ambiguous. Trimming removed 1 base from V and 4 bases from J, with 6 bases in between. This CDR3 contains 13 residues. Germline V lookup: CDR1 LGHDT, CDR2 YNNKEL (reference sequence). CDR3 in DNA: TGTGCCAGCAGCCAAGGGCCTCCAGATACGCAGTATTTT. Protein sequence: CASSQGPPDTQYF.

This clonotype was detected a few times. The genes are TRBV12-3 or TRBV12-4 and TRBJ1-1; 10 bases are a match to TRBD1. V lost 6 bases, J lost 0 bases, and 4 bases stayed unmatched. This CDR3 has 15 residues. The CDR3, as DNA: TGTGCCAGCAGGGGACAGGGGCAAATGAACACTGAAGCTTTCTTT. It yields the protein CASRGQGQMNTEAFF.

The chain recombines TRBV12-3 or TRBV12-4 with TRBJ2-3, with 9 nucleotides matching TRBD2. The CDR3 contains 14 residues. V shed 1 base and J 7 bases; nucleotides not matched to a gene: 3. The CDR3 DNA reads TGTGCCAGCAGTTTAGGGCTAGCGGGGTATACGCAGTATTTT. This sequence encodes CASSLGLAGYTQYF.

The V and J genes are TRBV29-1 and TRBJ2-6; possibly TRBD1 for D (6 bases). V was clipped by 3 bases and J by 1 base, with 16 bases between them. The CDR3 consists of 17 residues. Germline CDR1 SQVTM, CDR2 ANQGSEA. This chain's CDR3 is CSVDTVPQGSGANVLTF. The DNA for the CDR3 is TGCAGCGTTGATACGGTTCCTCAGGGGTCTGGGGCCAACGTCCTGACTTTC.

The gene calls are TRBV12-3 or TRBV12-4 and TRBJ2-3; D is undetermined. The V end lost 2 bases, the J end lost 5 bases, and 8 bases lay between the germline ends. CDR3 length: 13 amino acids. CDR3 sequence (DNA): TGTGCCAGCAGTTTAATCACGGGAGATACGCAGTATTTT. This encodes CASSLITGDTQYF.

This chain joins TRBV5-1 and TRBJ2-2; 9 bases agree with TRBD2. CDR3 size: 16 residues. Germline CDR1 reads SGHRS; CDR2 reads YFSETQ. V was clipped by 4 bases and J by 6 bases; unmatched bases: 10. The CDR3 DNA follows: TGCGCCAGCAGCCCCCGGGTAGCGGGAGAGGCCGGGGAGCTGTTTTTT. This encodes CASSPRVAGEAGELFF.

The gene calls are TRBV12-3 or TRBV12-4 and TRBJ1-4, with 7 nucleotides matching TRBD1. The V segment lost 6 bases and the J segment 8 bases; nucleotides outside the gene matches: 12. The CDR3 is made up of 15 amino acids. CDR3 nucleotide sequence: TGTGCCAGCAGCATTACGGAGGGGGCTTACGAAAAACTGTTTTTT. Its translation is CASSITEGAYEKLFF.

The chain has TRBV12-3 or TRBV12-4 and TRBJ1-2; no definite D call. The CDR3 has 10 residues. The germline V and J ends were trimmed by 8 bases and 5 bases, with 6 bases remaining between them. The CDR3 region is CASGRYGYTF. The CDR3 coding sequence is TGTGCCAGCGGGAGATATGGCTACACCTTC.

The chain combines TRBV5-1 with TRBJ1-1, with 7 bases identical to TRBD1. V dropped 4 bases and J dropped 5; count of bases not matched to a gene: 8. Germline CDR1 SGHRS, CDR2 YFSETQ. The CDR3 sequence is 14 residues long. The CDR3 here is CASSKDRDRTEAFF. DNA for the CDR3: TGCGCCAGCAGCAAAGACAGGGATCGAACTGAAGCTTTCTTT.

The genes are TRBV6-2 or TRBV6-3 and TRBJ2-3; no clear D. Germline CDR1 and CDR2: MNHEY and SVGEGT. Trimming removed 0 bases from V and 0 bases from J, with 7 bases in between. The CDR3 is made up of 15 amino acids. The CDR3 protein is CASSYSIVSTDTQYF. The DNA of the CDR3 is TGTGCCAGCAGTTACTCGATCGTTAGCACAGATACGCAGTATTTT.

J is TRBJ2-1 and V is TRBV5-1, with 9 bases matching TRBD2. The CDR3 has 16 residues. Trimming at V came to 6 bases and at J to 0 bases, leaving 7 bases not matched to a gene. The germline V gene has CDR1 SGHRS and CDR2 YFSETQ. The CDR3, as DNA: TGCGCCAGCACCCGTTTTAGCGGGAGCTCCTACAATGAGCAGTTCTTC. This encodes CASTRFSGSSYNEQFF.

The rearrangement links TRBV5-1 to TRBJ2-2; D possibly matches TRBD1 or TRBD2 (6 bases each). Germline V gives CDR1 SGHRS, CDR2 YFSETQ. CDR3 length equals 18 residues. The V gene lost 3 bases and the J gene lost 3 bases, with 21 bases spanning the gap. The CDR3 nucleotides read TGCGCCAGCAGCTCCGCAGGAGGGGGGATTCGGGACACCGGGGAGCTGTTTTTT. It yields the protein CASSSAGGGIRDTGELFF.

This chain uses TRBV6-6 with TRBJ1-2, with TRBD1 identical over 8 bases. V lost 5 bases and J lost 3; bases outside the gene matches: 2. Germline V gene data show CDR1 as MNHNY and CDR2 as SVGAGI (reference sequence). The CDR3 consists of 13 residues. CDR3 DNA sequence: TGTGCCAGCAGTGGGACAGGAGACTATGGCTACACCTTC. It translates to CASSGTGDYGYTF.

The CDR3 DNA sequence: TGTGCCAGCAGCTTATTCCCAACTAATGAAAAACTGTTTTTT. Amino acid sequence: CASSLFPTNEKLFF. The chain uses TRBV6-6 and TRBJ1-4; D not certain. The ends were cut back, 6 bases at V and 0 bases at J, with 8 bases in the middle. From germline, CDR1 is MNHNY and CDR2 SVGAGI (reference sequence). This CDR3 has 14 amino acids.

J is TRBJ2-1 and V is TRBV20-1; 8 bases line up with TRBD1. The CDR3 loop spans 14 amino acids. Germline-derived CDR1 and CDR2 are DFQATT and SNEGSKA (reference sequence). V shed 4 bases, J shed 7 bases, and the junction held 9 bases outside the gene matches. The CDR3 here is CSAIDRGWMNEQFF. CDR3 in DNA: TGCAGTGCTATCGACAGGGGTTGGATGAATGAGCAGTTCTTC.